Shown below are 5 T cell receptor beta chains from a single sample sequenced in a study of radiotherapy plus CTLA-4 blockade in lung cancer. Produced via immunoSEQ multiplex PCR; TCRdb's table is partial and in-frame only. The repertoire includes roughly 76,000 clones, roughly 80% of them detected once, and roughly a tenth sits in the top ten. Source: peripheral blood, taken from a patient treated with radiotherapy plus ipilimumab. The receptors derive from a human donor with non-small cell lung cancer whose response to radiotherapy plus ipilimumab could not be evaluated.

The chain recombines TRBV9 with TRBJ2-7, with 7 bases fitting TRBD2. V lost 3 bases, J lost 3 bases, and 6 bases stayed unmatched. Germline V gives CDR1 SGDLS, CDR2 YYNGEE. The CDR3 length is 14 residues. The CDR3, as DNA: TGTGCCAGCAGCGCCGGACTAGGAGACTACGAGCAGTACTTC. Translating gives CASSAGLGDYEQYF.

The CDR3, as DNA: TGTGCCAGCAGCTTAGTATGGGGTACTAGTAACACCATATATTTT. Translated, it gives CASSLVWGTSNTIYF. The V and J genes are TRBV7-2 and TRBJ1-3; D is ambiguous. Germline values: CDR1 SGHTA, CDR2 FQGNSA. The V gene lost 1 base and the J gene lost 7 bases, with 14 bases spanning the gap. The CDR3 length is 15 residues. The full variable domain, rest sourced from reference TRBV7-2 and TRBJ1-3, is GAGVSQSPSNKVTEKGKDVELRCDPISGHTALYWYRQSLGQGLEFLIYFQGNSAPDKSGLPSDRFSAERTGGSVSTLTIQRTQQEDSAVYLCASSLVWGTSNTIYFGEGSWLTVV.

This chain connects TRBV5-1 to TRBJ2-7; a weak D match, TRBD2 (6 bases). The CDR3 has 13 amino acids. The germline gives CDR1 SGHRS, CDR2 YFSETQ. Trimming stripped 1 base from V and 4 bases from J, with 9 bases between. The CDR3 loop is CASSLSAGYEQYF. CDR3 nucleotide sequence: TGCGCCAGCAGCTTGTCAGCGGGTTACGAGCAGTACTTC.

The chain joins TRBV7-9 to TRBJ2-1; D unclear. CDR3 length: 12 amino acids. Trimming shortened V by 0 bases and J by 10 bases, and 7 bases separated the two germline ends. Germline CDR1 reads SEHNR; CDR2 reads FQNEAQ (reference sequence). CDR3 protein: CASSLAVEEQFF. The DNA for the CDR3 is TGTGCCAGCAGCTTAGCAGTTGAGGAGCAGTTCTTC.

This sequence joins TRBV28 and TRBJ1-1, with D perhaps matching TRBD1 (5 bases). Germline V CDR1 and CDR2: MDHEN, SYDVKM. This CDR3 is 16 amino acids long. The germline V and J ends were trimmed by 6 bases and 3 bases, with 20 bases remaining between them. The CDR3 is CASSAIGGIVYTEAFF. In DNA form, the CDR3 reads TGTGCCAGCAGCGCAATCGGGGGAATTGTCTACACTGAAGCTTTCTTT.